The 10 T cell receptor beta chains in this list originate from one sample, sequenced in a study of cytomegalovirus exposure and HLA in healthy donors. The study ran its PCR with 60 Vbeta and 13 Jbeta primers. Data came from immunoSEQ multiplex PCR; TCRdb stores just in-frame clones and leaves some out. The top ten clones hold 2.1% of a sample with 120,000 or so clones, 80% to 85% of them seen once. Sequencing input: PBMCs. These receptors were taken from a man aged 25 to 40 in good health and CMV-seronegative.

As DNA, the CDR3 is TGTGCCAGCTCACCCCGACAGGACTCTAATGAAAAACTGTTTTTT. It specifies CASSPRQDSNEKLFF. V is TRBV18 and J is TRBJ1-4; possibly TRBD1 for D (6 bases). CDR3 length: 15 amino acids. Trimming took 3 bases from V and 3 from J, leaving 11 bases between them. Germline assignment: CDR1 KGHSH and CDR2 LQKENI.

The chain uses TRBV10-2 and TRBJ2-3; 10 positions match TRBD2. The CDR3 is made up of 17 amino acids. Germline V gene lookup returns CDR1 WSHSY and CDR2 SAAADI. V was clipped by 3 bases and J by 5 bases; unmatched bases: 11. CDR3 residues: CASSDPSGGQLGDTQYF. The CDR3, as DNA: TGCGCCAGCAGTGATCCTAGCGGGGGCCAACTAGGAGATACGCAGTATTTT.

The chain joins TRBV2 to TRBJ2-6, with TRBD1 matching over 8 bases. Per germline, CDR1 SNHLY and CDR2 FYNNEI. CDR3 length: 18 residues. J lost 0 bases, V lost 6 bases, and 10 bases had no gene match. CDR3 residues: CASRGRTGRHSGANVLTF. The DNA for the CDR3 is TGTGCCAGCAGGGGGAGGACAGGGAGGCACTCTGGGGCCAACGTCCTGACTTTC.

In DNA, the CDR3 is TGTGCCAGCAGCGTCGACAGAAACTATGGCTACACCTTC. Translating it yields CASSVDRNYGYTF. V gene TRBV9 combines with J gene TRBJ1-2; possibly TRBD1 for D (5 bases). Germline V lookup: CDR1 SGDLS, CDR2 YYNGEE. This CDR3 is built from 13 residues. Between the trimmed V and J ends, which lost 2 bases and 2 bases, there was a span of 7 bases.

The chain uses TRBV11-2 and TRBJ1-6; D is perhaps TRBD1 (6 bases). Between the trimmed V and J ends, which lost 4 bases and 4 bases, there was a span of 14 bases. The CDR3 is 16 amino acids. Germline CDR1 reads SGHAT; CDR2 reads FQNNGV. For the CDR3, the DNA is TGTGCCAGCAGCTCCAGGGGTTCCTCTTATAATTCACCCCTCCACTTT. This gives the protein CASSSRGSSYNSPLHF.

V gene TRBV7-9 combines with J gene TRBJ1-4; 10 bases line up with TRBD1. The ends lost 5 bases at V and 4 bases at J; junction bases unmatched: 7. The CDR3 has 16 residues. Germline-derived CDR1 and CDR2 are SEHNR and FQNEAQ (reference sequence). Here the CDR3 reads CASSRRQGAGNEKLFF. In DNA form, the CDR3 reads TGTGCCAGCAGCCGCCGACAGGGGGCTGGTAATGAAAAACTGTTTTTT.

This chain links TRBV2 with TRBJ1-3, with D tentatively TRBD1 (5 bases). Trimming cost V 4 bases and J 8 bases, with 12 bases left between them. Germline V gene data show CDR1 as SNHLY and CDR2 as FYNNEI. The CDR3 consists of 13 residues. The CDR3 bases are TGTGCCAGCAGTGCCCCAGGGTCGGACACCATATATTTT. It translates to CASSAPGSDTIYF.

This clone was observed a few times. The rearrangement uses TRBV30 and TRBJ2-2; the D gene is possibly TRBD1 (5 bases). The CDR3 extends over 12 amino acids. Trimming pared 2 bases from V and 6 bases from J, leaving 7 bases between. CDR1 is GTSNPN and CDR2 is SVGIG in the germline V gene (reference sequence). The CDR3 reads CAWSQGAGELFF. CDR3 coding DNA: TGTGCCTGGAGTCAAGGGGCCGGGGAGCTGTTTTTT.

V is TRBV29-1 and J is TRBJ2-7; 8 bases match TRBD1. The germline V gene has CDR1 SQVTM and CDR2 ANQGSEA. Trimming cost V 7 bases and J 6 bases; bases outside gene matches: 8. This CDR3 has 12 residues. The CDR3 loop is CSAGTGPIEQYF. The CDR3 nucleotides read TGCAGCGCCGGGACAGGCCCCATCGAGCAGTACTTC.

The chain links TRBV6-5 to TRBJ2-7; D gene uncertain. The germline V gene has CDR1 MNHEY and CDR2 SVGAGI. V was trimmed by 6 bases and J by 4 bases, leaving 7 bases between them. This CDR3 has 11 residues. The CDR3 bases are TGTGCCAGCAGCAGAATATACGAGCAGTACTTC. It specifies CASSRIYEQYF.